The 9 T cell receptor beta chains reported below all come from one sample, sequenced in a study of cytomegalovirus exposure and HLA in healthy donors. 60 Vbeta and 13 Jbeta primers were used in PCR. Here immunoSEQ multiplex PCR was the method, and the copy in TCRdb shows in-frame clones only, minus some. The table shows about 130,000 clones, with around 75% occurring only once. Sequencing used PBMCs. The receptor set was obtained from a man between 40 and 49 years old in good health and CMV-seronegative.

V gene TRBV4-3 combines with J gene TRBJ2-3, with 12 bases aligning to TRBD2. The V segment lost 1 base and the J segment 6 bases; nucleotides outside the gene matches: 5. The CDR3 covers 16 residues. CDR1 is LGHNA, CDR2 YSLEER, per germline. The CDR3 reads CASSQGSSGGADTQYF. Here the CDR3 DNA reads TGCGCCAGCAGCCAAGGGTCTAGCGGGGGGGCGGATACGCAGTATTTT.

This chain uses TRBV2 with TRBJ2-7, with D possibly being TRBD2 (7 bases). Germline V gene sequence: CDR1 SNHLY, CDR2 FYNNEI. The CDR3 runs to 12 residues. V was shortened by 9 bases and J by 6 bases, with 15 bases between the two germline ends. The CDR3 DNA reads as TGTGCCAGTAGAGGGGGGGGCGTCGAGCAGTACTTC. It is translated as CASRGGGVEQYF.

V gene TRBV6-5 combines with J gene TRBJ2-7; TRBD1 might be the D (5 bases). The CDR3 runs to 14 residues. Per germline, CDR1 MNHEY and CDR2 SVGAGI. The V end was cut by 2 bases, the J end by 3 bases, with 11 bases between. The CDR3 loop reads CASSYRGALYEQYF. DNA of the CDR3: TGTGCCAGCAGTTACAGGGGCGCCCTCTACGAGCAGTACTTC.

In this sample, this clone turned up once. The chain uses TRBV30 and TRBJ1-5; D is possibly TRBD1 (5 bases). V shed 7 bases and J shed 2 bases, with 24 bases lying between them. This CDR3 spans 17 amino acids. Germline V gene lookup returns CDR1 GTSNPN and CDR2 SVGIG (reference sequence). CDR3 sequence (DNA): TGTGCCTCTGGAGTCGGTTGGGGCCAGCTCGGCAATCAGCCCCAGCATTTT. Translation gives CASGVGWGQLGNQPQHF. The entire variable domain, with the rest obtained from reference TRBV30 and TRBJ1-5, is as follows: SQTIHQWPATLVQPVGSPLSLECTVEGTSNPNLYWYRQAAGRGLQLLFYSVGIGQISSEVPQNLSASRPQDRQFILSSKKLLLSDSGFYLCASGVGWGQLGNQPQHFGDGTRLSIL.

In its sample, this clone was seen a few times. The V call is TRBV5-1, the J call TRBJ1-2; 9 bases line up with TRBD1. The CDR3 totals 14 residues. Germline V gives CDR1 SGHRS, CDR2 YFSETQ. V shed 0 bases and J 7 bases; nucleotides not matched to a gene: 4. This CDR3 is CASSLGTGGSGYTF. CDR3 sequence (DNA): TGCGCCAGCAGCTTGGGTACAGGGGGCTCTGGCTACACCTTC.

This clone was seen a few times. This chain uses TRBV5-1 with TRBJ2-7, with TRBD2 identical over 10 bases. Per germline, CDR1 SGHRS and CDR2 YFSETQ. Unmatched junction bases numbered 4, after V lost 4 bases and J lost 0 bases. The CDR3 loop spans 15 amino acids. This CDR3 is CASSLLAGDSYEQYF. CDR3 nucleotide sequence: TGCGCCAGCAGCCTCCTAGCGGGAGACTCCTACGAGCAGTACTTC.

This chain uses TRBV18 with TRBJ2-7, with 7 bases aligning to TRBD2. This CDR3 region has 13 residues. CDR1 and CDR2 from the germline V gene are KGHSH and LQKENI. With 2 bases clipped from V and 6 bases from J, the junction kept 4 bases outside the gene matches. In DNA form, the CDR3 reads TGTGCCAGCTCACCAAGCGGGACTCTCGAGCAGTACTTC. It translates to CASSPSGTLEQYF. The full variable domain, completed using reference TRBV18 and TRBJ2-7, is NAGVMQNPRHLVRRRGQEARLRCSPMKGHSHVYWYRQLPEEGLKFMVYLQKENIIDESGMPKERFSAEFPKEGPSILRIQQVVRGDSAAYFCASSPSGTLEQYFGPGTRLTVT.

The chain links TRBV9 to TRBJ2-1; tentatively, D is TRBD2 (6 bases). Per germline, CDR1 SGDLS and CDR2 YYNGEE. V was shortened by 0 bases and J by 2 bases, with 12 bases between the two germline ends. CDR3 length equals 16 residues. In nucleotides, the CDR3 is TGTGCCAGCAGCGTAGGCGGCGGGGCCCCCTACAATGAGCAGTTCTTC. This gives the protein CASSVGGGAPYNEQFF. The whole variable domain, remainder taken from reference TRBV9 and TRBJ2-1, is DSGVTQTPKHLITATGQRVTLRCSPRSGDLSVYWYQQSLDQGLQFLIQYYNGEERAKGNILERFSAQQFPDLHSELNLSSLELGDSALYFCASSVGGGAPYNEQFFGPGTRLTVL.

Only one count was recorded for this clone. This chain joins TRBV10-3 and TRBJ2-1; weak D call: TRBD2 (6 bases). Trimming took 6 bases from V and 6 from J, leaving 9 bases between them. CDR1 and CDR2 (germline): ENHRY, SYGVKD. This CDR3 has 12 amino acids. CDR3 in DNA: TGTGCCATCAGCGGACTACGCAATGAGCAGTTCTTC. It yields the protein CAISGLRNEQFF.